The sequence of this T cell receptor beta chain was determined in a study of cytomegalovirus exposure and HLA in healthy donors. The repertoire was sequenced with immunoSEQ multiplex PCR; TCRdb's copy has only in-frame clones and lacks some. This sample has over 45,000 clones, with over 85% found just once. The CDR3 is 13 amino acids. After removal of 10 bases from V and 6 bases from J, the junction contained 6 bases not matched to a gene. Germline values: CDR1 SNHLY, CDR2 FYNNEI. The chain links TRBV2 to TRBJ2-1, with 10 bases identical to TRBD1. This sequence originates from a woman between 18 and 30 years old in good health and CMV-seronegative. Sequencing was done on a sample of PBMCs. The CDR3 nucleotides read TGTGCCACAATGGGACAGGGGAGCAATGAGCAGTTCTTC. It specifies CATMGQGSNEQFF.